This record concerns one T cell receptor (beta chain) sequence. Its antigen remains unknown. The germline V gene has CDR1 MGHRA and CDR2 YSYEKL. The V and J ends lost 4 bases and 0 bases, in that order; junction bases with no gene match: 10. CDR3 length: 17 residues. The sample comes from a study of T cell responses to AZD1222 COVID-19 vaccine. Study-level results: Donors skewed white British and female; clonal diversity was possibly underestimated. Two doses of AZD1222 preceded a rise in Spike-specific TCR breadth and depth. Just 6 or 7 people given AZD1222 tested seropositive at baseline. Repertoires in all cases were sampled only once the peak T cell response had passed.

Some clones are missing from TCRdb's copy, which holds only in-frame ones; the method was immunoSEQ multiplex PCR. The sample contains 130,000 to 150,000 clones, about 89% of which appear only once. The rearrangement joins TRBV4-1 to TRBJ2-7; 9 nucleotides agree with TRBD1. The source of this sequence is an adult in good health. Sequenced here: peripheral blood, sampled on day 0 of MenACWY control vaccination. The CDR3: CASSRYITTGGSYEQYF. Here the CDR3 DNA reads TGCGCCAGCAGCCGCTATATCACGACAGGGGGCTCCTACGAGCAGTACTTC.